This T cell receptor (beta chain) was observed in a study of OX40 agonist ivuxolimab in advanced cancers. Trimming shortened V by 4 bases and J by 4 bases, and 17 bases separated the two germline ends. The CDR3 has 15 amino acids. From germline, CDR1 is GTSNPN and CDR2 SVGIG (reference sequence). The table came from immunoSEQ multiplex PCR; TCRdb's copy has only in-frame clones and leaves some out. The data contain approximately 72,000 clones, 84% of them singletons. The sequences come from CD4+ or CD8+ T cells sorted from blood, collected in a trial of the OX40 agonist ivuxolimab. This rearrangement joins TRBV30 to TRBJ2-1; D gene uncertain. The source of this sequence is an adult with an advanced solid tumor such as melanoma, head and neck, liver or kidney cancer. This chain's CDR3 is CAWTKAQAKYNEQFF. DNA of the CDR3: TGTGCCTGGACCAAAGCCCAGGCGAAATACAATGAGCAGTTCTTC. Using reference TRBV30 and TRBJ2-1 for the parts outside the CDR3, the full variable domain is SQTIHQWPATLVQPVGSPLSLECTVEGTSNPNLYWYRQAAGRGLQLLFYSVGIGQISSEVPQNLSASRPQDRQFILSSKKLLLSDSGFYLCAWTKAQAKYNEQFFGPGTRLTVL.